The entry below describes one T cell receptor beta chain. The antigen is undetermined. Germline V gene data show CDR1 as SGHRS and CDR2 as YFSETQ. V was shortened by 1 base and J by 2 bases, with 10 bases between the two germline ends. The length of the CDR3 is 14 residues. TCRdb keeps only in-frame clones here, not all; method: immunoSEQ multiplex PCR. The repertoire holds 180,000 or so clones, with roughly nine tenths as singletons. The record originates from a study of T cell responses to AZD1222 COVID-19 vaccine. General study findings and limits: Dominant CD4 TCR responses targeted spike regions 160-218 and 743-854. Donors were chiefly white British, with a greater number of females, and clonal diversity was perhaps underestimated. Among AZD1222 vaccinees, only 5 to 7 were seropositive at baseline.

Second-dose intervals of approximately 4 or approximately 12 weeks were pooled. The input for sequencing was peripheral blood, taken 28 days after the second AZD1222 dose. The chain recombines TRBV5-1 with TRBJ2-7; D gene unclear. The receptor was isolated from an adult who received the AZD1222 COVID-19 vaccine. The CDR3 sequence is CASSLNAATYEQYF. In DNA, the CDR3 is TGCGCCAGCAGCTTGAACGCGGCGACCTACGAGCAGTACTTC.